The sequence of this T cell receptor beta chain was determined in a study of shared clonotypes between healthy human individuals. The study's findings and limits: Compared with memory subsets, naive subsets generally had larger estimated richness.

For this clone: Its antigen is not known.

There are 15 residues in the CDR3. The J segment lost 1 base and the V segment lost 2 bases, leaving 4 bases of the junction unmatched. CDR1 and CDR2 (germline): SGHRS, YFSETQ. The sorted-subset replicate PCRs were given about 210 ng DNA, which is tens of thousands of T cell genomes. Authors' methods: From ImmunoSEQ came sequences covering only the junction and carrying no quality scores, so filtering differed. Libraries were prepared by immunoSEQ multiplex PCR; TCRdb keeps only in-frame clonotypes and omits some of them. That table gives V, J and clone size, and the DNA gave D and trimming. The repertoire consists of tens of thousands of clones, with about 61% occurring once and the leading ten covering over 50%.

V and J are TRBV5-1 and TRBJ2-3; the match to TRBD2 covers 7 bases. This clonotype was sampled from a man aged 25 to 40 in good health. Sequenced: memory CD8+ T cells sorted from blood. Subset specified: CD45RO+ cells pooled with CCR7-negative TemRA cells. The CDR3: CASSFAGAGTDTQYF. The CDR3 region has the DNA TGCGCCAGCAGCTTCGCGGGAGCCGGCACAGATACGCAGTATTTT.